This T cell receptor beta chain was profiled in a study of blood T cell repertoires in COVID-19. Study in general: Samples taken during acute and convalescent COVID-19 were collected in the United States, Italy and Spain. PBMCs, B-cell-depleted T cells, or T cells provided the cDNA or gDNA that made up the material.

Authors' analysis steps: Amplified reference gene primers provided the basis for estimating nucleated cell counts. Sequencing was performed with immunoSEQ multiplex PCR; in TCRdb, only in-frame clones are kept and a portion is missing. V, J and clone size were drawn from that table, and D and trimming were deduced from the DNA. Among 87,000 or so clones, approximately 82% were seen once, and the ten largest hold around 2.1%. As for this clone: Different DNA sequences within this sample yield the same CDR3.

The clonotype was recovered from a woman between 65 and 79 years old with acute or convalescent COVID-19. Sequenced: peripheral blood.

The CDR3 loop reads CASSLDRLNTEAFF. DNA of the CDR3: TGTGCCAGCAGCTTGGACAGGTTGAACACTGAAGCTTTCTTT. This rearrangement joins TRBV5-4 to TRBJ1-1; perhaps TRBD1 as D (5 bases). This CDR3 contains 14 residues. V was shortened by 0 bases and J by 0 bases, with 6 bases between the two germline ends. Germline V lookup: CDR1 SGHNT, CDR2 YYREEE (reference sequence).